This T cell receptor beta chain comes out of a study of cytomegalovirus exposure and HLA in healthy donors. Generated by immunoSEQ multiplex PCR, the TCRdb table keeps only in-frame clones and is missing some. The data hold around 60,000 clones, with about 94% observed a single time. Trimming took off 5 bases at V and 0 bases at J, with 10 bases between the two ends. There are 14 residues in the CDR3. Germline CDR1 and CDR2: ENHRY and SYGVKD. This sequence was found in a man between 18 and 29 years old in good health and CMV-seropositive. This chain uses TRBV10-3 with TRBJ1-1, with TRBD1 as a possible D gene (6 bases). The sequencing input was PBMCs. The CDR3 nucleotides read TGTGCCATCAGTTGGGACATCATGAACACTGAAGCTTTCTTT. Its protein is CAISWDIMNTEAFF.